A single sample gave rise to the 18 T cell receptor beta chains below, sequenced in a study of blood T cells in healthy people across ages. The authors ran a second PCR of about 7 to 11 cycles using a sample-barcoded 5' primer and a J-beta primer mix. In TCRdb, the 5' RACE reads were re-called with MiXCR into one record per CDR3 protein. The repertoire holds around 1,700,000 distinct CDR3 sequences, approximately 28% seen once, with 7.7% in the top ten. The sample was blood. All receptors come from a woman in her thirties in good health.

A word on this clonotype: One base away lies a much larger clone, so this may be a sequencing read error. The rearrangement links TRBV7-8 to TRBJ2-1, with TRBD2 identical over 7 bases. The CDR3 is made up of 17 amino acids. The J segment lost 10 bases and the V segment lost 2 bases, leaving 17 bases of the junction unmatched. Germline loops: CDR1 SGHVS, CDR2 FQNEAQ. This CDR3 is CASSLFDLGGRFYEQFF. In DNA form, the CDR3 reads TGTGCCAGCAGCTTATTTGATCTTGGCGGGAGATTTTACGAGCAGTTCTTC.

This clonotype was observed a few times. This rearrangement joins TRBV29-1 to TRBJ2-3; D unresolved. This CDR3 has 13 amino acids. Trimming left V 0 bases short and J 5 bases short, with 9 bases between. Looked up from germline, CDR1 is SQVTM and CDR2 is ANQGSEA. CDR3 in amino acids: CSVEDGVLDTQYF. The CDR3 DNA reads as TGCAGCGTTGAAGATGGGGTTCTAGATACGCAGTATTTT.

This clonotype was counted at least ten times. The chain has TRBV15 and TRBJ1-2; D unresolved. With 1 base removed from V and 8 bases from J, the gap between germline ends came to 8 bases. The germline V gene encodes CDR1 LNHNV and CDR2 YYDKDF (reference sequence). The CDR3 has 12 amino acids. The chain's CDR3 is CATSRGKGGYTF. The CDR3 region has the DNA TGTGCCACCAGCAGAGGGAAAGGAGGCTACACCTTC.

At least ten counts were recorded for this clonotype. V usage is TRBV19 and J usage is TRBJ2-5; D gene uncertain. This CDR3 is 13 amino acids long. Trimming shortened V by 0 bases and J by 2 bases, and 4 bases separated the two germline ends. Germline V gene data show CDR1 as LNHDA and CDR2 as SQIVND (reference sequence). The CDR3 DNA sequence: TGTGCCAGTAGTATAGACCAGCAAGAGACCCAGTACTTC. It codes for CASSIDQQETQYF.

In its sample, this clonotype was seen many times. The CDR3 bases are TGTGCCAGCAGCCCATACGGGGATACGCAGTATTTT. Translated, it gives CASSPYGDTQYF. J is TRBJ2-3 and V is TRBV7-3; no clear D gene. With 5 bases removed from V and 6 bases from J, the gap between germline ends came to 9 bases. Germline loops: CDR1 SGHTA, CDR2 FQGTGA. The CDR3 length is 12 residues.

This chain connects TRBV7-9 to TRBJ2-1; TRBD1 matches at 10 bases. CDR3 length equals 15 residues. With V trimmed by 1 base and J by 9 bases, 6 bases remained unmatched. Germline CDR1 reads SEHNR; CDR2 reads FQNEAQ (reference sequence). Here the CDR3 reads CASSLGTGGGAEQFF. The CDR3 DNA reads TGTGCCAGCAGCTTAGGGACAGGGGGGGGGGCTGAGCAGTTCTTC.

J is TRBJ1-6 and V is TRBV12-3 or TRBV12-4; perhaps TRBD1 as D (5 bases). The CDR3 totals 13 residues. V lost 5 bases, J lost 7 bases, and 9 bases lay in between. The CDR3 reads CASSATANSPLHF. In nucleotides, the CDR3 is TGTGCCAGCAGTGCGACAGCGAATTCACCCCTCCACTTT.

This clonotype was observed at least ten times. The chain links TRBV6-6 to TRBJ2-1, with D possibly matching TRBD2 (7 bases). The ends were cut back, 7 bases at V and 1 base at J, with 14 bases in the middle. Per the germline V gene, CDR1 is MNHNY and CDR2 is SVGAGI (reference sequence). The CDR3 covers 15 residues. The CDR3 sequence: CASTAGASSYNEQFF. In DNA form, the CDR3 reads TGTGCCAGCACCGCGGGGGCTAGTTCCTACAATGAGCAGTTCTTC.

This clonotype has ten or more counts. This chain joins TRBV15 and TRBJ2-7; TRBD2 aligns across 10 bases. Germline CDR1 LNHNV, CDR2 YYDKDF (reference sequence). The CDR3 has 15 residues. After removal of 4 bases from V and 2 bases from J, the junction contained 5 bases not matched to a gene. For the CDR3, the DNA is TGTGCCACCAGCACGAGCGGGGGGGGACCCTACGAGCAGTACTTC. Its protein is CATSTSGGGPYEQYF.

This clonotype was picked up a small number of times. V usage is TRBV2 and J usage is TRBJ2-4; D gene uncertain. The germline V gene encodes CDR1 SNHLY and CDR2 FYNNEI. This CDR3 spans 14 amino acids. Trimming took off 5 bases at V and 2 bases at J, with 10 bases between the two ends. CDR3 protein: CASSIRGTKNIQYF. The CDR3 region has the DNA TGTGCCAGCAGTATAAGAGGAACCAAAAACATTCAGTACTTC.

This clonotype was seen ten or more times. J is TRBJ2-1 and V is TRBV28; 12 nucleotides line up with TRBD2. The CDR3 is made up of 15 amino acids. Germline CDR1 and CDR2: MDHEN and SYDVKM. V shed 7 bases and J 4 bases; nucleotides not matched to a gene: 5. CDR3 coding DNA: TGTGCCAGCAACCTCGGGACTAGCGGGTACAATGAGCAGTTCTTC. This gives the protein CASNLGTSGYNEQFF.

This chain uses TRBV5-4 with TRBJ1-1; D perhaps matches TRBD1 (6 bases). CDR1 is SGHNT and CDR2 is YYREEE in the germline V gene (reference sequence). V was shortened by 7 bases and J by 4 bases, with 14 bases between the two germline ends. There are 13 residues in the CDR3. CDR3 nucleotide sequence: TGTGCCAGCGCCCTTGGGGGCTCCACTGAAGCTTTCTTT. Encoded protein: CASALGGSTEAFF.

This sequence joins TRBV20-1 and TRBJ2-1; TRBD2 might be the D (5 bases). This CDR3 contains 15 residues. CDR1 and CDR2 (germline): DFQATT, SNEGSKA (reference sequence). Trimming removed 3 bases at V and 0 bases at J, with 12 bases between. The CDR3 region is CSASERTSSYNEQFF. CDR3 coding DNA: TGCAGTGCTAGTGAGCGGACCAGCTCCTACAATGAGCAGTTCTTC.

The J gene is TRBJ1-1, the V gene TRBV20-1, with 10 nucleotides matching TRBD1. J gave up 4 bases and V 3 bases, and 5 bases lay outside the gene matches. The CDR3 contains 14 residues. From germline, CDR1 is DFQATT and CDR2 SNEGSKA (reference sequence). The CDR3, as DNA: TGCAGTGCTAGTGAGGGACAGGGGACCACTGAAGCTTTCTTT. It specifies CSASEGQGTTEAFF.

This clonotype was seen a few times. V is TRBV7-2 and J is TRBJ2-1; 9 bases align to TRBD2. CDR3 length: 14 residues. The germline V gene encodes CDR1 SGHTA and CDR2 FQGNSA. The V and J ends lost 4 bases and 10 bases, in that order; junction bases with no gene match: 8. DNA of the CDR3: TGTGCCAGCAGCTACCAGCGGGAGGTGGTAGAGCAGTTCTTC. Protein product: CASSYQREVVEQFF.

As DNA, the CDR3 is TGTGCCAGCCGGGAAGGACTTTCTGGGGATACGCAGTATTTT. This codes for CASREGLSGDTQYF. The chain combines TRBV6-2 or TRBV6-3 with TRBJ2-3, with D tentatively TRBD2 (5 bases). The V gene's germline CDR1 is MNHEY and CDR2 SVGEGT. The CDR3 loop spans 14 amino acids. Trimming removed 8 bases from V and 6 bases from J, with 18 bases in between.

This clonotype was seen more than once but under ten times. The J gene is TRBJ2-3, the V gene TRBV29-1; TRBD2 is a possible D gene (5 bases). The germline CDR1 and CDR2 sequences are SQVTM and ANQGSEA. The CDR3 has 13 amino acids. V lost 0 bases and J 5 bases, leaving 9 bases between the germline ends. The CDR3 sequence: CSVEDSAGDTQYF. In nucleotides, the CDR3 is TGCAGCGTTGAAGACTCCGCGGGAGATACGCAGTATTTT.

This clonotype was seen a handful of times. This sequence joins TRBV7-6 and TRBJ2-5; tentatively, D is TRBD1 or TRBD2 (5 bases each). The length of the CDR3 is 16 residues. The germline CDR1 and CDR2 sequences are SGHVS and FNYEAQ. Trimming took 6 bases from V and 5 from J, leaving 22 bases between them. The CDR3 protein is CASSRSTPGREETQYF. DNA for the CDR3: TGTGCCAGCAGTCGTTCAACACCGGGACGTGAGGAGACCCAGTACTTC.